This passage covers 23 T cell receptor beta chains from one sample sequenced in a study of blood T cell repertoires in COVID-19. The data were produced by immunoSEQ multiplex PCR, yet TCRdb's version contains in-frame clones alone and is incomplete. The sample contains some 400,000 clones, 90% to 95% of which appear only once. Material: PBMCs or T cells enriched from blood (not recorded which). Receptor source: a woman between 40 and 50 years old who had been exposed to COVID-19.

The V call is TRBV5-1, the J call TRBJ1-1; 8 nucleotides line up with TRBD1. After removal of 4 bases from V and 5 bases from J, the junction contained 22 bases not matched to a gene. Germline CDR1 SGHRS, CDR2 YFSETQ. The CDR3 is made up of 19 amino acids. The CDR3 protein is CASSPETRTGFRGQTEAFF. Written as DNA, the CDR3 is TGCGCCAGCAGCCCCGAGACCCGGACGGGATTCAGGGGGCAGACTGAAGCTTTCTTT.

The chain carries TRBV3-1 (or the pseudogene TRBV3-2) and TRBJ1-1, with D perhaps TRBD1 (5 bases). Trimming removed 0 bases from V and 3 bases from J, with 14 bases in between. The V gene's germline CDR1 is LGHDT and CDR2 YNNKEL (reference sequence). The CDR3 spans 16 residues. CDR3 residues: CASSQDWGVLYTEAFF. CDR3 sequence (DNA): TGTGCCAGCAGCCAAGATTGGGGGGTCTTGTACACTGAAGCTTTCTTT.

The chain recombines TRBV19 with TRBJ1-5, with D hard to call. From germline, CDR1 is LNHDA and CDR2 SQIVND (reference sequence). The ends were cut back, 1 base at V and 0 bases at J, with 7 bases in the middle. This CDR3 spans 15 amino acids. The CDR3 reads CASSIGVYSNQPQHF. CDR3 in DNA: TGTGCCAGTAGTATAGGCGTCTATAGCAATCAGCCCCAGCATTTT.

The chain carries TRBV7-3 and TRBJ2-3; a possible D gene is TRBD1 (6 bases). CDR3 length: 13 amino acids. Trimming removed 3 bases from V and 4 bases from J, with 8 bases in between. Germline CDR1 reads SGHTA; CDR2 reads FQGTGA. As DNA, the CDR3 is TGTGCCAGCAGCTTCGAGGGGGCAGATACGCAGTATTTT. Translation gives CASSFEGADTQYF.

In regard to this clone: At one end, the junction sequence differs from germline, possibly due to a read error. This sequence joins TRBV2 and TRBJ2-3; TRBD2 aligns across 11 bases. Germline values: CDR1 SNHLY, CDR2 FYNNEI. The CDR3 has 15 residues. The CDR3 sequence is CAGSGTSGPSDTQYF. Here the CDR3 DNA reads TGTGCCGGCAGTGGGACTAGCGGACCGTCAGATACGCAGTATTTT.

A single count supports this clone. The V call is TRBV2, the J call TRBJ1-2; D is ambiguous. Trimming cost V 5 bases and J 8 bases, with 9 bases left between them. Germline-derived CDR1 and CDR2 are SNHLY and FYNNEI. The CDR3 covers 11 residues. Written as DNA, the CDR3 is TGTGCCAGCAGTCCTCAACAAGGCTACACCTTC. Translating it yields CASSPQQGYTF.

The chain employs TRBV9 and TRBJ2-7; 8 bases map to TRBD1. V gave up 6 bases and J gave up 1 base; unmatched junction bases: 15. There are 17 residues in the CDR3. Germline CDR1 and CDR2: SGDLS and YYNGEE. The CDR3 loop is CASTPTHRGNRSYEQYF. CDR3 sequence (DNA): TGTGCCAGCACCCCAACCCACAGGGGGAATAGGTCCTACGAGCAGTACTTC.

Concerning this clone: Other DNA sequences within the sample encode an identical CDR3. This chain connects TRBV19 to TRBJ2-7; D call uncertain. Trimming stripped 1 base from V and 2 bases from J, with 9 bases between. CDR3 length: 14 residues. Germline V gives CDR1 LNHDA, CDR2 SQIVND (reference sequence). CDR3 loop: CASSIGGATYEQYF. As DNA, the CDR3 is TGTGCCAGTAGTATAGGAGGTGCAACCTACGAGCAGTACTTC.

This chain links TRBV6-5 with TRBJ2-1; 11 nucleotides match TRBD2. The V and J ends lost 10 bases and 8 bases, in that order; junction bases with no gene match: 13. Germline assignment: CDR1 MNHEY and CDR2 SVGAGI. The CDR3 is made up of 15 amino acids. The chain's CDR3 is CATGGLTSGNYEQFF. The CDR3 bases are TGTGCCACGGGGGGCTTGACTAGCGGGAATTATGAGCAGTTCTTC.

This chain links TRBV13 with TRBJ1-1; TRBD1 matches at 8 bases. The length of the CDR3 is 15 residues. V lost 6 bases and J lost 0; bases outside the gene matches: 6. Per the germline V gene, CDR1 is PRHDT and CDR2 is FYEKMQ (reference sequence). The CDR3 reads CASRQGDNMNTEAFF. In nucleotides, the CDR3 is TGTGCCAGCAGACAGGGGGATAATATGAACACTGAAGCTTTCTTT.

The chain couples TRBV28 to TRBJ2-7, with a tentative D call TRBD1 (5 bases). CDR1 is MDHEN, CDR2 SYDVKM, per germline. V shed 3 bases and J shed 3 bases, with 18 bases lying between them. The CDR3 runs to 16 residues. Here the CDR3 DNA reads TGTGCCAGCAGTTTCCTTAGGGGCCCTATGTTCTACGAGCAGTACTTC. Residues: CASSFLRGPMFYEQYF. The whole variable domain, filled in from reference TRBV28 and TRBJ2-7, reads DVKVTQSSRYLVKRTGEKVFLECVQDMDHENMFWYRQDPGLGLRLIYFSYDVKMKEKGDIPEGYSVSREKKERFSLILESASTNQTSMYLCASSFLRGPMFYEQYFGPGTRLTVT.

This chain joins TRBV18 and TRBJ1-5; D remains ambiguous. Germline CDR1 is KGHSH and CDR2 is LQKENI. V was shortened by 5 bases and J by 6 bases, with 8 bases between the two germline ends. The CDR3 is 12 residues long. The CDR3 protein is CASSTPGQPQHF. Here the CDR3 DNA reads TGTGCCAGCTCAACCCCCGGTCAGCCCCAGCATTTT.

This clone was counted a few times. This chain connects TRBV5-4 to TRBJ1-2; D remains unclear. The length of the CDR3 is 13 residues. V was clipped by 0 bases and J by 1 base, with 4 bases between them. CDR1 SGHNT and CDR2 YYREEE come from the germline V gene (reference sequence). The CDR3 loop reads CASSLASNYGYTF. In DNA, the CDR3 is TGTGCCAGCAGCTTGGCCAGTAACTATGGCTACACCTTC.

V usage is TRBV7-2 and J usage is TRBJ1-2; D might be TRBD1 (6 bases). The CDR3 is made up of 15 amino acids. The V gene's germline CDR1 is SGHTA and CDR2 FQGNSA. V was clipped by 5 bases and J by 7 bases, with 20 bases between them. CDR3 in amino acids: CASSPTGGTLGGYTF. For the CDR3, the DNA is TGTGCCAGCAGCCCCACGGGGGGCACCTTAGGTGGCTACACCTTC.

The rearrangement uses TRBV9 and TRBJ1-2; 8 bases agree with TRBD1. The CDR3 has 13 residues. V trimming: 4 bases; J trimming: 9 bases; junction bases outside the gene matches: 8. Germline V gene sequence: CDR1 SGDLS, CDR2 YYNGEE. The CDR3 bases are TGTGCCAGCAGCCTCGGACAGGGAAATCGCTACACCTTC. This codes for CASSLGQGNRYTF.

Only one count was recorded for this clone. The chain recombines TRBV5-1 with TRBJ2-7, with D possibly being TRBD1 (6 bases). Looked up from germline, CDR1 is SGHRS and CDR2 is YFSETQ. The CDR3 length is 13 residues. With 2 bases removed from V and 4 bases from J, the gap between germline ends came to 10 bases. The chain's CDR3 is CASSFGQSYEQYF. CDR3 DNA: TGCGCCAGCAGCTTCGGACAGTCGTACGAGCAGTACTTC.

J is TRBJ1-2 and V is TRBV15, with no clear D. The V end lost 5 bases, the J end lost 4 bases, and 11 bases lay between the germline ends. This CDR3 comprises 13 residues. CDR1 and CDR2 from the germline V gene are LNHNV and YYDKDF (reference sequence). The CDR3 coding sequence is TGTGCCACCAGCCGAACCGAACTCTATGGCTACACCTTC. This encodes CATSRTELYGYTF.

V is TRBV2 and J is TRBJ2-1; unclear D gene. Germline CDR1 is SNHLY and CDR2 is FYNNEI. Trimming pared 6 bases from V and 2 bases from J, leaving 5 bases between. CDR3 size: 12 residues. CDR3 coding DNA: TGTGCCAGCAGCGAGGCCTACAATGAGCAGTTCTTC. Translation: CASSEAYNEQFF.

The gene calls are TRBV6-5 and TRBJ2-3; D perhaps matches TRBD2 (5 bases). Trimming removed 4 bases at V and 2 bases at J, with 10 bases between. The germline V gene encodes CDR1 MNHEY and CDR2 SVGAGI. This CDR3 spans 14 amino acids. The CDR3 protein is CASSSRRNTDTQYF. CDR3 bases: TGTGCCAGCAGTTCCAGGAGGAACACAGATACGCAGTATTTT.

V is TRBV5-5 and J is TRBJ1-5; 7 bases fit TRBD1. This CDR3 has 15 amino acids. Per germline, CDR1 SGHKS and CDR2 YYEKEE (reference sequence). V lost 3 bases, J lost 3 bases, and 6 bases stayed unmatched. CDR3 DNA: TGTGCCAGCAGCTCAGACGACAGGGTCAATCAGCCCCAGCATTTT. Protein sequence: CASSSDDRVNQPQHF. The whole variable domain, remainder taken from reference TRBV5-5 and TRBJ1-5, is DAGVTQSPTHLIKTRGQQVTLRCSPISGHKSVSWYQQVLGQGPQFIFQYYEKEERGRGNFPDRFSARQFPNYSSELNVNALLLGDSALYLCASSSDDRVNQPQHFGDGTRLSIL.

In DNA, the CDR3 is TGTGCCAGCAGCTTAGCGCTCGGACTAGCGGGAGGGACATCCTACGAGCAGTACTTC. It translates to CASSLALGLAGGTSYEQYF. The V and J genes are TRBV7-2 and TRBJ2-7, with TRBD2 identical over 15 bases. V dropped 0 bases and J dropped 1; count of bases not matched to a gene: 7. The CDR3 covers 19 residues. Per germline, CDR1 SGHTA and CDR2 FQGNSA.

The V gene is TRBV7-8, the J gene TRBJ2-1; 9 positions match TRBD2. The CDR3 runs 17 residues. Germline V gene lookup returns CDR1 SGHVS and CDR2 FQNEAQ. The ends lost 0 bases at V and 3 bases at J; junction bases unmatched: 6. The CDR3 bases are TGTGCCAGCAGCTTAGCGTTCAGCGGGGGGATCTACAATGAGCAGTTCTTC. It encodes CASSLAFSGGIYNEQFF.

This sequence joins TRBV2 and TRBJ1-6; 8 nucleotides align to TRBD1. The junction had 9 bases not matched to a gene; V was cut back by 8 bases and J by 0 bases. Per the germline V gene, CDR1 is SNHLY and CDR2 is FYNNEI. The CDR3 loop spans 17 amino acids. The CDR3 coding sequence is TGTGCCAGCTTTCGAGAGGACAGGGCCTCCTATAATTCACCCCTCCACTTT. Its translation: CASFREDRASYNSPLHF. Looking up the rest from reference TRBV2 and TRBJ1-6 gives the full variable domain: EPEVTQTPSHQVTQMGQEVILRCVPISNHLYFYWYRQILGQKVEFLVSFYNNEISEKSEIFDDQFSVERPDGSNFTLKIRSTKLEDSAMYFCASFREDRASYNSPLHFGNGTRLTVT.